This TCR beta chain derives from a study of human T cells and chemical hapten exposure. Time point: pre-sensitization, week 0. Treatment of the sample: therapeutic diphenylcyclopropenone sensitization with weekly scalp DPC. CDR3 size: 16 residues. Deletions cut 5 bases from V and 8 bases from J, with 21 bases between. Germline loops: CDR1 MNHEY, CDR2 SMNVEV (reference sequence). This clonotype was seen more than once but under ten times. MiXCR was run by TCRdb on the RACE reads, yielding one entry per CDR3 protein. This table holds around 100,000 distinct CDR3 sequences, 11% found once. Sequenced here: whole blood, sampled in connection with sensitization to the hapten diphenylcyclopropenone (DPC). This receptor was taken from a woman aged 55-69 years with alopecia areata. Some clones in this sample may be carry-over from other donors' samples. The J gene is TRBJ1-4, the V gene TRBV27, with D possibly being TRBD1 (5 bases). CDR3 sequence reads: CASSPISGTDEEKLFF. The DNA of the CDR3 is TGTGCCAGCAGTCCGATTTCTGGGACCGATGAGGAAAAACTGTTTTTT. The variable domain in full, with the rest retrieved from reference TRBV27 and TRBJ1-4, is EAQVTQNPRYLITVTGKKLTVTCSQNMNHEYMSWYRQDPGLGLRQIYYSMNVEVTDKGDVPEGYKVSRKEKRNFPLILESPSPNQTSLYFCASSPISGTDEEKLFFGSGTQLSVL.